Listed below are T cell receptor beta chains from one sample, sequenced in a study of blood T cell repertoires in COVID-19. TCRdb's copy holds only in-frame clones and misses some; the assay was immunoSEQ multiplex PCR. The sample includes roughly 150,000 clones, roughly 77% seen only once; the top ten take 9.5% to 13%. Sequencing was performed on peripheral blood. The receptors shown here come from a human donor in a cohort sampled during active COVID-19. CDR3s include the opening cysteine and the closing phenylalanine or tryptophan. D genes are given only for firm matches. Part of the rows lack a size; the others show once, few, many or a class for expanded clones.

abundance | j_gene | v_gene | d_gene | len | CDR3nt | CDR3aa
NA | TRBJ2-7 | TRBV2 | TRBD1 | 14 | TGTGCCAGCAAACCGGGACAGAGCTCCTACGAGCAGTACTTC | CASKPGQSSYEQYF
NA | TRBJ2-7 | TRBV5-4 | TRBD1 | 16 | TGTGCCAGCAGCCCTAACGTGGGGACAGGGGCCAACGAGCAGTACTTC | CASSPNVGTGANEQYF
NA | TRBJ2-1 | TRBV6-2/TRBV6-3 | NA | 15 | TGTGCCAGCAGTTACCCCGGGAACTACTACAATGAGCAGTTCTTC | CASSYPGNYYNEQFF
NA | TRBJ1-6 | TRBV19 | NA | 14 | TGTGCCAGTACCCCAGGCGATAAGAATTCACCCCTCCACTTT | CASTPGDKNSPLHF
NA | TRBJ2-7 | TRBV15 | NA | 17 | TGTGCCACCAGCAGAGATTGGGGCCAGGGCCCTAACTACGAGCAGTACTTC | CATSRDWGQGPNYEQYF
NA | TRBJ2-3 | TRBV5-4 | TRBD2 | 18 | TGTGCCAGCAGCTTAGGAGCGGGGGGGCCTGGTATTGGAGATACGCAGTATTTT | CASSLGAGGPGIGDTQYF
few | TRBJ2-7 | TRBV6-1 | NA | 15 | TGTGCCAGCAGTGAACAGGGTAATAGGGCCTACGAGCAGTACTTC | CASSEQGNRAYEQYF
NA | TRBJ2-5 | TRBV6-5 | TRBD2 | 14 | TGTGCCAGCAGCCCCTACCGGGGGGGGGAGACCCAGTACTTC | CASSPYRGGETQYF
NA | TRBJ2-1 | TRBV9 | NA | 16 | TGTGCCAGCAGCGTAGAAACTAGCCTCTTAGGGAGTGAGCAGTTCTTC | CASSVETSLLGSEQFF
NA | TRBJ1-3 | TRBV25-1 | NA | 16 | TGTGCCAGCAGTGAATCCGTGTCGACAGCTGGAAACACCATATATTTT | CASSESVSTAGNTIYF
NA | TRBJ1-1 | TRBV30 | NA | 12 | TGTGCCTTGGAGCGGATGAACACTGAAGCTTTCTTT | CALERMNTEAFF
NA | TRBJ1-5 | TRBV5-5 | NA | 15 | TGTGCCAGCAGCCCCCTCACGACAGGCTCGATGCCCCAGCATTTT | CASSPLTTGSMPQHF
NA | TRBJ2-7 | TRBV7-9 | NA | 13 | TGTGCCAGCAGCTCCTCCGGCTCCTACGAGCAGTACTTC | CASSSSGSYEQYF
NA | TRBJ1-1 | TRBV7-9 | TRBD1 | 17 | TGTGCCAGCAGCTTAGGAGGTCAGGGGGTAAGGAGGACTGAAGCTTTCTTT | CASSLGGQGVRRTEAFF
NA | TRBJ2-3 | TRBV27 | NA | 15 | TGTGCCAGCAATTCCCTACTAGGATTCACAGATACGCAGTATTTT | CASNSLLGFTDTQYF
NA | TRBJ1-2 | TRBV29-1 | NA | 13 | TGCAGCGTGGGAGGTGGGGGGGCAGGTGGCTACACCTTC | CSVGGGGAGGYTF
NA | TRBJ2-1 | TRBV10-3 | TRBD2 | 16 | TGTGCCATCAGTGAGTCCCCTAGCGGTTCCTACAATGAGCAGTTCTTC | CAISESPSGSYNEQFF
once | TRBJ1-3 | TRBV5-1 | TRBD1 | 15 | TGCGCCAGCAGTAATGGACAGGTCTCTGGAAACACCATATATTTT | CASSNGQVSGNTIYF
NA | TRBJ1-5 | TRBV6-5 | TRBD1 | 15 | TGTGCCAGCAGCCCAGACAGGGACACCAATCAGCCCCAGCATTTT | CASSPDRDTNQPQHF
NA | TRBJ2-3 | TRBV7-8 | NA | 16 | TGTGCCAGCAGCTTACCCCGGGACACTCCACAGATAGGGCAGTATTTT | CASSLPRDTPQIGQYF
NA | TRBJ2-5 | TRBV5-6 | TRBD2 | 15 | TGTGCCAGCACCATGGGGGGGGGTATCCAAGAGACCCAGTACTTC | CASTMGGGIQETQYF
NA | TRBJ1-2 | TRBV27 | TRBD1 | 14 | TGTGCCAGCAATCCTAAGGGACAGGATGATGGCTACACCTTC | CASNPKGQDDGYTF
NA | TRBJ1-2 | TRBV9 | TRBD1 | 15 | TGTGCCAGCAGCCGGTGGACAGGACCTAACTATGGCTACACCTTC | CASSRWTGPNYGYTF
NA | TRBJ2-5 | TRBV6-2/TRBV6-3 | NA | 18 | TGTGCCAGCAGTTACTCCCGTGACAGGCCTGCCGCCCAAGAGACCCAGTACTTC | CASSYSRDRPAAQETQYF
once | TRBJ2-3 | TRBV5-1 | TRBD1 | 13 | TGCGCCAGCAGTCTACAGGGGGCAGATACGCAGTATTTT | CASSLQGADTQYF
NA | TRBJ1-6 | TRBV30 | NA | 12 | TGTGCCTGGAGTGTTCAGGCCGGACCCCTCCACTTT | CAWSVQAGPLHF
once | TRBJ2-7 | TRBV11-2 | TRBD1 | 16 | TGTGCCAGCAGCATCACTCCGGGACAGGGGACGAGCGAGCAGTACTTC | CASSITPGQGTSEQYF
NA | TRBJ2-1 | TRBV28 | NA | 16 | TGTGCCAGCAGTTTAGTTCCGACAGACAATAGGTATGAGCAGTTCTTC | CASSLVPTDNRYEQFF
NA | TRBJ1-2 | TRBV11-2 | TRBD1 | 13 | TGTGCCAGCAGTCCGGACAGGGTCTATGGCTACACCTTC | CASSPDRVYGYTF
NA | TRBJ2-3 | TRBV7-9 | NA | 11 | TGTGCCAGCACCCCGGTGGATACGCAGTATTTT | CASTPVDTQYF
NA | TRBJ1-2 | TRBV9 | TRBD1 | 17 | TGTGCCAGCAGCGTAGCCCCTCCCCAGGGGGGAGACTATGGCTACACCTTC | CASSVAPPQGGDYGYTF
NA | TRBJ1-5 | TRBV19 | NA | 14 | TGTGCCAGTACTAAGGACAGCCCCAATCAGCCCCAGCATTTT | CASTKDSPNQPQHF
NA | TRBJ2-7 | TRBV27 | TRBD2 | 14 | TGTGCCAGCAGCTCCGTAAGCGGGGGCTACGAGCAGTACTTC | CASSSVSGGYEQYF
NA | TRBJ2-7 | TRBV5-4 | NA | 15 | TGTGCCAGCAGCTTCCCCGGGACTGCCTCCTACGAGCAGTACTTC | CASSFPGTASYEQYF
NA | TRBJ2-3 | TRBV7-2 | TRBD1 | 14 | TGTGCCAGCAGCTTGGACAGGGCGACAGATACGCAGTATTTT | CASSLDRATDTQYF
NA | TRBJ1-1 | TRBV7-2 | NA | 13 | TGTGCCAGCAGCTTATTATTACAACCTGAAGCTTTCTTT | CASSLLLQPEAFF
NA | TRBJ2-1 | TRBV20-1 | TRBD1 | 11 | TGCAGTGCACACAGGGGGGACAAGCAGTTCTTC | CSAHRGDKQFF
NA | TRBJ1-2 | TRBV12-5 | NA | 13 | TGTGCTAGTGGTCGCCAGGGTTGGGATGGCTACACCTTC | CASGRQGWDGYTF
NA | TRBJ2-3 | TRBV11-2 | NA | 16 | TGTGCCAGCAGCTTAGATTCTTACAGGGACACAGATACGCAGTATTTT | CASSLDSYRDTDTQYF
NA | TRBJ1-5 | TRBV6-6 | NA | 15 | TGTGCCAGCAGTTACCAGGGAGGTAGCAATCAGCCCCAGCATTTT | CASSYQGGSNQPQHF
NA | TRBJ1-6 | TRBV5-4 | NA | 15 | TGTGCCAGCAGCGGGGCGGGGGGCAGCGGTTCACCCCTCCACTTT | CASSGAGGSGSPLHF